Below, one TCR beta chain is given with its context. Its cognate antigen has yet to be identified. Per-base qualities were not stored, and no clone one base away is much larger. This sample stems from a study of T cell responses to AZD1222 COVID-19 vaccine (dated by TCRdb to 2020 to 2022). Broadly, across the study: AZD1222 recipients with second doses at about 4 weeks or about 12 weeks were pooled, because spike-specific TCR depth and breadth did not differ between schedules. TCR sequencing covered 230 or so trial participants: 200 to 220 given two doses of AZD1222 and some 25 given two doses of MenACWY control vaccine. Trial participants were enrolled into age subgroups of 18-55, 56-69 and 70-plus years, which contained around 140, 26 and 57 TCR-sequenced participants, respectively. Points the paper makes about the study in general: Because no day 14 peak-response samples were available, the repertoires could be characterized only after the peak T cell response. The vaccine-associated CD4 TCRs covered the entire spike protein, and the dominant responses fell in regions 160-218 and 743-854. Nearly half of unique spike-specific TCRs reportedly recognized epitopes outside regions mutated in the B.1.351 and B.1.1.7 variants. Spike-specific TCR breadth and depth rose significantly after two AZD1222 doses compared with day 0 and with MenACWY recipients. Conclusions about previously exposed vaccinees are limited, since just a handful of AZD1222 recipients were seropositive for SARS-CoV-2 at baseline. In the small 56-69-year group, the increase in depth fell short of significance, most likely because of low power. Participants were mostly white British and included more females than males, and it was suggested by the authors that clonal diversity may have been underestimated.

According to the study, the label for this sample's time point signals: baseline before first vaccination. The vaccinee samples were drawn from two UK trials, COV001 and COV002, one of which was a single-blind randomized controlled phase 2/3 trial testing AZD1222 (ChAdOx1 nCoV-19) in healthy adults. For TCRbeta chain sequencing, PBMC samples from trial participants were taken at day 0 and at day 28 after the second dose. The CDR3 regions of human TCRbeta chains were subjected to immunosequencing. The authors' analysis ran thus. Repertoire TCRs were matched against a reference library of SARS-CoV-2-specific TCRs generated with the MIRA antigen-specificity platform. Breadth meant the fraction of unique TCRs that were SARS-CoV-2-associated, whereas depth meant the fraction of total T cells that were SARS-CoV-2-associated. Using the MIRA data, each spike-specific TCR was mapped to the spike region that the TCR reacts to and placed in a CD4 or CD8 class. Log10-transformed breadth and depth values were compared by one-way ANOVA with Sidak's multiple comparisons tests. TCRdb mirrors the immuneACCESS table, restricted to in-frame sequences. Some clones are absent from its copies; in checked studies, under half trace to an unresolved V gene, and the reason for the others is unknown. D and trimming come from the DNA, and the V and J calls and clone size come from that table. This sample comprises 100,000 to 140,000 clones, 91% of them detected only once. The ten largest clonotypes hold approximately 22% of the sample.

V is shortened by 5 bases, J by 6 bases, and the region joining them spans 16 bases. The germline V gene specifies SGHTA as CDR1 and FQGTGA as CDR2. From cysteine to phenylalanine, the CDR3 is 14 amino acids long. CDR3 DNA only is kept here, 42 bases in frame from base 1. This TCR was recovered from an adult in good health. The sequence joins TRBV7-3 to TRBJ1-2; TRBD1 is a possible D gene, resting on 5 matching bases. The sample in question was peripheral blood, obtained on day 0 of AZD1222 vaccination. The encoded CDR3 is CASSAGGPSDGYTF. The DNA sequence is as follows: TGTGCCAGCAGCGCGGGGGGACCATCGGATGGCTACACCTTC.